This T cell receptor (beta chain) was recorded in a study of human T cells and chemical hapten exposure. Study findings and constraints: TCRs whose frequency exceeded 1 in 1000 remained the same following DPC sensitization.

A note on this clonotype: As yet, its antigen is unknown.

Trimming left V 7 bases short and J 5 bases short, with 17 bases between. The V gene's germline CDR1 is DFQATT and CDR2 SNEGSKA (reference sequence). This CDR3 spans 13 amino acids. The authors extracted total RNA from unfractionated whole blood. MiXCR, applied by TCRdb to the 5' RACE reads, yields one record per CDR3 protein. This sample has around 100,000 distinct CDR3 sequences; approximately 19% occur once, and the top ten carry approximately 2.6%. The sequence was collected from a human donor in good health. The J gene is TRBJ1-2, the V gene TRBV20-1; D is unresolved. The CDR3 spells CSGSRTPLYGYTF. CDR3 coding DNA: TGCAGTGGGTCCCGGACCCCTCTTTATGGCTACACCTTC.